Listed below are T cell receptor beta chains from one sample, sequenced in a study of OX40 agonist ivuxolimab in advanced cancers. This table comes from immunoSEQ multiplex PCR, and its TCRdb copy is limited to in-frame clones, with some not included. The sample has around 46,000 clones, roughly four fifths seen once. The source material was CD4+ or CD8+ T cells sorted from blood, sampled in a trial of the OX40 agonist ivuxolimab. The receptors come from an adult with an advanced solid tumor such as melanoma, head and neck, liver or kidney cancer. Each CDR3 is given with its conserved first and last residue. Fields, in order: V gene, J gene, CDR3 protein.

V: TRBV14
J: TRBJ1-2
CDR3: CASSPQMAAYGYTF

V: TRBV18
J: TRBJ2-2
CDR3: CASSQRGTGELFF

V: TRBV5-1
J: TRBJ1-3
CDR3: CASSLVTADSGNTIYF

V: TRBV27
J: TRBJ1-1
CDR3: CASRTLGGGPTEAFF

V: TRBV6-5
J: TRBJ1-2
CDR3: CASSALGVGYTF

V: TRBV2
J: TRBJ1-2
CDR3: CASQRDRVAGDGYTF

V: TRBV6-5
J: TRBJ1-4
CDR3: CASRPSGANEKLFF

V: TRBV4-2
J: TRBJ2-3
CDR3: CASSQETGTGGLAGYTDTQYF

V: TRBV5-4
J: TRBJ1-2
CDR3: CASSLGGRNYGYTF

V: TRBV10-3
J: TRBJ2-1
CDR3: CAIGRGDSSYNEQFF

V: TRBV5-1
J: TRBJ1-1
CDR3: CASSLFGSNTEAFF

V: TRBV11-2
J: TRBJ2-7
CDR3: CASSSVGLPFYEQYF

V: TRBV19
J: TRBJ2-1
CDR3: CASSIGTGNSYEQFF

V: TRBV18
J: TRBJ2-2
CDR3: CASSPRGRGANTGELFF

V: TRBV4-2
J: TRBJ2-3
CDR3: CASSQDQSTDTQYF

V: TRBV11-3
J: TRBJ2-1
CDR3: CASSLVSPPGEQFF

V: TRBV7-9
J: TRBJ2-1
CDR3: CASSPNRGNGYNEQFF

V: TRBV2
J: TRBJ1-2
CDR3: CASRGIRGNYGYTF